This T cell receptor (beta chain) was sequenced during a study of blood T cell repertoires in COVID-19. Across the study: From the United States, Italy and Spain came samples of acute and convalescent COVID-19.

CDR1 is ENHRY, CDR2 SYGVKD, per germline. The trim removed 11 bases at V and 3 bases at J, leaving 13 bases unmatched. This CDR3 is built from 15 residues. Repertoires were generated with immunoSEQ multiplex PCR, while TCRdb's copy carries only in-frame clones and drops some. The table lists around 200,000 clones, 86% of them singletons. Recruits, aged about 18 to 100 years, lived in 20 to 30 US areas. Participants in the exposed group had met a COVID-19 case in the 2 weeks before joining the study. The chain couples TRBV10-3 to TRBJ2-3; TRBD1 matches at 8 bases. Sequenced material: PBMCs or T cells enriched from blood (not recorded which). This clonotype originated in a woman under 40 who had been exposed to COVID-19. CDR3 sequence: CAARAGTGLTDTQYF. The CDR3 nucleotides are TGTGCCGCCCGGGCGGGGACAGGTTTGACAGATACGCAGTATTTT.